The rows below give T cell receptor beta chains drawn from one sample of a study of control samples from healthy donors and cancer patients. Profiling relied on immunoSEQ multiplex PCR, and the TCRdb table lists in-frame clones only, not all of them. Found here are more than 85,000 clones, around 84% of them singletons; the top ten hold around 35%. Sequencing was performed on PBMCs. Every receptor here comes from a man aged 65 to 79 with lung cancer. CDR3s include the opening cysteine and the closing phenylalanine or tryptophan. A D gene is named only where the DNA matches it firmly. Not every row has a clone size; where given, it reads once, few, many or a size class.

J gene: TRBJ1-4; V gene: TRBV15; clone size: once; D gene: -; CDR3 DNA: TGTGCCACCAGCAGACAGGGTGGAATTGAAAAACTGTTTTTT; CDR3 protein: CATSRQGGIEKLFF
J gene: TRBJ2-5; V gene: TRBV6-5; clone size: -; D gene: -; CDR3 DNA: TGTGCCAGCACGGGGTGGGAGACCCAGTACTTC; CDR3 protein: CASTGWETQYF
J gene: TRBJ2-5; V gene: TRBV4-1; clone size: -; D gene: -; CDR3 DNA: TGCGCCAGCAGCCAAGAAAGGGGTGGGGGGCTCGACGGAGAGACCCAGTACTTC; CDR3 protein: CASSQERGGGLDGETQYF
J gene: TRBJ2-3; V gene: TRBV5-4; clone size: many; D gene: -; CDR3 DNA: TGTGCCAGCAGCTTGGCTCTGGGGGGCACAGATACGCAGTATTTT; CDR3 protein: CASSLALGGTDTQYF
J gene: TRBJ1-2; V gene: TRBV6-5; clone size: -; D gene: -; CDR3 DNA: TGTGCCAGCAGTTACTCGACCGTTAACTATGGCTACACCTTC; CDR3 protein: CASSYSTVNYGYTF
J gene: TRBJ2-3; V gene: TRBV5-4; clone size: -; D gene: TRBD2; CDR3 DNA: TGTGCCAGCAGCGGGACTAGCGGGGGGAAGAGCACAGATACGCAGTATTTT; CDR3 protein: CASSGTSGGKSTDTQYF
J gene: TRBJ2-1; V gene: TRBV5-4; clone size: -; D gene: -; CDR3 DNA: TGTGCCAGCAGCTTGGCTAGTCGCAATGAGCAGTTCTTC; CDR3 protein: CASSLASRNEQFF
J gene: TRBJ2-7; V gene: TRBV5-6; clone size: -; D gene: -; CDR3 DNA: TGTGCCAGCAGCTTTCCCCCCCAGGGCCTCGAGCAGTACTTC; CDR3 protein: CASSFPPQGLEQYF
J gene: TRBJ1-5; V gene: TRBV5-1; clone size: once; D gene: TRBD1; CDR3 DNA: TGCGCCAGCAGCTTCCAGGGGGCACGGGATCAGCCCCAGCATTTT; CDR3 protein: CASSFQGARDQPQHF
J gene: TRBJ2-7; V gene: TRBV7-2; clone size: -; D gene: TRBD2; CDR3 DNA: TGTGCCAGCAGCGCCCAAAGCGGGGGACGTGGAGAGCAGTACTTC; CDR3 protein: CASSAQSGGRGEQYF
J gene: TRBJ1-2; V gene: TRBV7-8; clone size: -; D gene: TRBD1; CDR3 DNA: TGTGCCAGCAGCCTGGGACAGGCTGACTATGGCTACACCTTC; CDR3 protein: CASSLGQADYGYTF
J gene: TRBJ1-4; V gene: TRBV19; clone size: -; D gene: TRBD1; CDR3 DNA: TGTGCCAGTCTCCACCGGGACAGTGAAAAACTGTTTTTT; CDR3 protein: CASLHRDSEKLFF
J gene: TRBJ2-6; V gene: TRBV4-1; clone size: -; D gene: -; CDR3 DNA: TGCGCCAGCAGCCTCATATATGGGGGCGCTGGGGCCAACGTCCTGACTTTC; CDR3 protein: CASSLIYGGAGANVLTF
J gene: TRBJ2-4; V gene: TRBV6-1; clone size: -; D gene: -; CDR3 DNA: TGTGCCAGCAGTGAACCCCCACAGGTAGTCTCCAAAAACATTCAGTACTTC; CDR3 protein: CASSEPPQVVSKNIQYF
J gene: TRBJ2-1; V gene: TRBV11-2; clone size: -; D gene: -; CDR3 DNA: TGTGCCAGCAGCTCCGACACCCGAAAAGGGTACAATGAGCAGTTCTTC; CDR3 protein: CASSSDTRKGYNEQFF
J gene: TRBJ2-2; V gene: TRBV21-1; clone size: -; D gene: -; CDR3 DNA: TGTGCCACCACTGGGGGGGGTCGAAACACCGGGGAGCTGTTTTTT; CDR3 protein: CATTGGGRNTGELFF
J gene: TRBJ1-6; V gene: TRBV7-2; clone size: many; D gene: -; CDR3 DNA: TGTGCCAGCAGCTTAGTTGGTAGGGGGTCACCCCTCCACTTT; CDR3 protein: CASSLVGRGSPLHF
J gene: TRBJ1-2; V gene: TRBV5-6; clone size: -; D gene: TRBD1; CDR3 DNA: TGTGCCAGCAGCTTGGTCCAGGGACAGGGTAGGCTTGCAGGCGGTGGCTACACCTTC; CDR3 protein: CASSLVQGQGRLAGGGYTF
J gene: TRBJ2-3; V gene: TRBV3-1/TRBV3-2; clone size: -; D gene: TRBD1; CDR3 DNA: TGTGCCAGCAGTCTCCGGGACAGGGGCACAGATACGCAGTATTTT; CDR3 protein: CASSLRDRGTDTQYF
J gene: TRBJ2-1; V gene: TRBV20-1; clone size: -; D gene: TRBD2; CDR3 DNA: TGCAGTGCTAGTGGGCTAGCGGCAAATGAGCAGTTCTTC; CDR3 protein: CSASGLAANEQFF
J gene: TRBJ2-6; V gene: TRBV5-4; clone size: -; D gene: -; CDR3 DNA: TGTGCCAGCAGCTTCGGCTCTGGGGCCAACGTCCTGACTTTC; CDR3 protein: CASSFGSGANVLTF
J gene: TRBJ1-6; V gene: TRBV3-1/TRBV3-2; clone size: -; D gene: TRBD1; CDR3 DNA: TGTGCCAGCAGCCAAGATACAGGGGTGGTCGAGGATTCACCCCTCCACTTT; CDR3 protein: CASSQDTGVVEDSPLHF
J gene: TRBJ2-5; V gene: TRBV18; clone size: -; D gene: TRBD1; CDR3 DNA: TGTGCCAGCTCACCTGGACAGGGATGGGAGACCCAGTACTTC; CDR3 protein: CASSPGQGWETQYF
J gene: TRBJ1-6; V gene: TRBV2; clone size: -; D gene: TRBD1; CDR3 DNA: TGTGCCAGCAGCCGGCGACAGGGGAATTCACCCCTCCACTTT; CDR3 protein: CASSRRQGNSPLHF
J gene: TRBJ2-1; V gene: TRBV6-5; clone size: -; D gene: -; CDR3 DNA: TGTGCCAGCAGTTACGGGTTTAGCACCCACAATGAGCAGTTCTTC; CDR3 protein: CASSYGFSTHNEQFF
J gene: TRBJ1-2; V gene: TRBV19; clone size: -; D gene: -; CDR3 DNA: TGTGCCAGTAGTATCACCGGGGCAAGGGTAGGCGGCTACACCTTC; CDR3 protein: CASSITGARVGGYTF
J gene: TRBJ1-1; V gene: TRBV29-1; clone size: -; D gene: TRBD1; CDR3 DNA: TGCAGCGTAAGGACAGGGGCTGGCACTGAAGCTTTCTTT; CDR3 protein: CSVRTGAGTEAFF
J gene: TRBJ1-4; V gene: TRBV11-3; clone size: -; D gene: -; CDR3 DNA: TGTGCCAGCAGCTTAGCTCGGGGTTCTAATGAAAAACTGTTTTTT; CDR3 protein: CASSLARGSNEKLFF
J gene: TRBJ2-7; V gene: TRBV5-1; clone size: -; D gene: -; CDR3 DNA: TGCGCCAGCAGCTTTCCCGGGGACCACGAGCAGTACTTC; CDR3 protein: CASSFPGDHEQYF
J gene: TRBJ2-7; V gene: TRBV3-1/TRBV3-2; clone size: -; D gene: -; CDR3 DNA: TGTGCCAGCAGCCAAGGTCCGAGGAGCCAAGTCTGGTATTTC; CDR3 protein: CASSQGPRSQVWYF
J gene: TRBJ2-3; V gene: TRBV7-9; clone size: -; D gene: TRBD2; CDR3 DNA: TGTGCCAGCAGCTTTCCGCTAGCGGGGGATGGTAGCACAGATACGCAGTATTTT; CDR3 protein: CASSFPLAGDGSTDTQYF
J gene: TRBJ2-3; V gene: TRBV12-5; clone size: -; D gene: TRBD2; CDR3 DNA: TGTGCTAGTGGAAAGGGGTCCAGCGGGGGCACAGATACGCAGTATTTT; CDR3 protein: CASGKGSSGGTDTQYF
J gene: TRBJ2-1; V gene: TRBV5-1; clone size: -; D gene: TRBD2; CDR3 DNA: TGCGCCAGCAGCGGCGACCCGGGACTAGCGGGGGGGCAGTTCTTC; CDR3 protein: CASSGDPGLAGGQFF
J gene: TRBJ2-5; V gene: TRBV6-6; clone size: -; D gene: -; CDR3 DNA: TGTGCCAGCAGTATCCAAGAGACCCAGTACTTC; CDR3 protein: CASSIQETQYF
J gene: TRBJ2-2; V gene: TRBV3-1/TRBV3-2; clone size: -; D gene: TRBD2; CDR3 DNA: TGTGCCAGCAGCCCTTGGCGGGGGGGCCAGACCGGGGAGCTGTTTTTT; CDR3 protein: CASSPWRGGQTGELFF
J gene: TRBJ2-3; V gene: TRBV6-4; clone size: -; D gene: -; CDR3 DNA: TGTGCCAGCAGCCCCCTCGGCGGGGCCCAGTACACAGATACGCAGTATTTT; CDR3 protein: CASSPLGGAQYTDTQYF
J gene: TRBJ1-6; V gene: TRBV4-1; clone size: -; D gene: -; CDR3 DNA: TGCGCCAGCAGCCAAGAGTCTCGGGACTCACCCCTCCACTTT; CDR3 protein: CASSQESRDSPLHF
J gene: TRBJ2-3; V gene: TRBV7-6; clone size: -; D gene: TRBD2; CDR3 DNA: TGTGCCAGCAGCCGCGGGGGACCCACAGATACGCAGTATTTT; CDR3 protein: CASSRGGPTDTQYF
J gene: TRBJ1-5; V gene: TRBV28; clone size: -; D gene: -; CDR3 DNA: TGTGCCAGCAGTTCCCCCCGGAGAAGGGTTGGAGAAGAGTTTAGCAATCAGCCCCAGCATTTT; CDR3 protein: CASSSPRRRVGEEFSNQPQHF
J gene: TRBJ2-2; V gene: TRBV7-8; clone size: -; D gene: TRBD2; CDR3 DNA: TGTGCCAGCAGATCTAGACTAGCGGACACCGGGGAGCTGTTTTTT; CDR3 protein: CASRSRLADTGELFF
J gene: TRBJ2-7; V gene: TRBV9; clone size: -; D gene: TRBD1; CDR3 DNA: TGTGCCAGCAGCGTAGGTAGACAGGGCCGCGTCCACGAGCAGTACTTC; CDR3 protein: CASSVGRQGRVHEQYF
J gene: TRBJ1-2; V gene: TRBV10-3; clone size: -; D gene: -; CDR3 DNA: TGTGCCATCAGTGATTTGCAGGGTAACTATGGCTACACCTTC; CDR3 protein: CAISDLQGNYGYTF
J gene: TRBJ2-5; V gene: TRBV21-1; clone size: once; D gene: -; CDR3 DNA: TGTGCCAGCAGCAAAAGGGCCCAGCGCGGGGGGCCTCCAGTGACCCAGTACTTC; CDR3 protein: CASSKRAQRGGPPVTQYF
J gene: TRBJ2-3; V gene: TRBV7-9; clone size: -; D gene: -; CDR3 DNA: TGTGCCAGCAGCCTGCAGGGTTTCGGTACGCAGTATTTT; CDR3 protein: CASSLQGFGTQYF